The 7 T cell receptor beta chains below were found in one sample sequenced in a study of T cells in Graves' hyperthyroidism and ophthalmopathy. Amplification targeted TCR beta CDR3 regions from RNA transcripts. First-round RT-PCR with HTBI primers amplified the TCR CDR3 region. TCRdb reprocessed the multiplex PCR reads with MiXCR, giving one entry per CDR3 protein. Of approximately 200,000 distinct CDR3 sequences detected, around 17% appear once; the ten largest clones hold around 43%. Source material: blood. The receptors originated from a man aged 40-50 years with Graves' hyperthyroidism.

This clonotype was detected ten times or more. The chain employs TRBV7-9 and TRBJ2-3, with 7 bases fitting TRBD2. CDR3 size: 16 residues. The V gene end was trimmed by 4 bases and the J gene end by 3 bases; junction bases not matched to a gene: 10. Looked up from germline, CDR1 is SEHNR and CDR2 is FQNEAQ (reference sequence). The CDR3 loop is CASSYEGGAGTDTQYF. In DNA form, the CDR3 reads TGTGCCAGCAGCTACGAGGGAGGGGCGGGTACAGATACGCAGTATTTT.

This clonotype was seen a handful of times. The V and J genes are TRBV9 and TRBJ1-2, with 10 positions matching TRBD1. V was clipped by 3 bases and J by 3 bases; unmatched bases: 8. Germline CDR1 and CDR2: SGDLS and YYNGEE. CDR3 size: 16 residues. CDR3 residues: CASSDGTGVAYYGYTF. CDR3 sequence (DNA): TGTGCCAGCAGCGATGGGACAGGGGTCGCTTACTATGGCTACACCTTC.

This sequence joins TRBV7-8 and TRBJ1-5; D not resolved. CDR1 is SGHVS and CDR2 is FQNEAQ in the germline V gene. V was pared by 4 bases and J by 3 bases, with 7 bases between. The CDR3 runs to 13 residues. The CDR3: CASSSQPNQPQHF. The CDR3 region has the DNA TGTGCCAGCAGCTCCCAACCCAATCAGCCCCAGCATTTT.

This clonotype showed up many times. The chain joins TRBV30 to TRBJ2-5; 8 positions agree with TRBD1. Germline values: CDR1 GTSNPN, CDR2 SVGIG (reference sequence). The CDR3 is 16 amino acids. J was trimmed by 5 bases and V by 3 bases; bases with no gene match: 14. The DNA of the CDR3 is TGTGCCTGGAGCGACCCTCGGACAGGGTTAGGGGAGACCCAGTACTTC. Translated: CAWSDPRTGLGETQYF.

The J gene is TRBJ2-3, the V gene TRBV5-4, with 8 bases aligning to TRBD2. J lost 1 base, V lost 4 bases, and 5 bases had no gene match. CDR1 is SGHNT, CDR2 YYREEE, per germline (reference sequence). CDR3 size: 15 residues. The CDR3, as DNA: TGTGCCAGCAGCGGGAGAGCGGGGGGCACAGATACGCAGTATTTT. Encoded protein: CASSGRAGGTDTQYF.

This clonotype was detected many times. This sequence joins TRBV6-1 and TRBJ2-2, with TRBD1 identical over 7 bases. Per germline, CDR1 MNHNS and CDR2 SASEGT. Trimming cost V 6 bases and J 5 bases; bases outside gene matches: 9. The CDR3 contains 15 residues. CDR3 in amino acids: CASRGDSGETGELFF. As DNA, the CDR3 is TGTGCCAGCAGGGGGGACAGTGGAGAGACCGGGGAGCTGTTTTTT.

This clonotype was observed a handful of times. The V and J genes are TRBV19 and TRBJ2-7; D gene unclear. This CDR3 has 13 residues. Per the germline V gene, CDR1 is LNHDA and CDR2 is SQIVND (reference sequence). V dropped 6 bases and J dropped 6 bases, with 15 bases sitting between them. CDR3: CASSPQWILEQYF. The CDR3 DNA reads TGTGCCAGTAGCCCCCAGTGGATCCTCGAGCAGTACTTC.